At least ten counts were recorded for the clone carrying this T cell receptor beta chain. Its antigen is unknown. One entry per CDR3 protein, called by TCRdb with MiXCR from the reads. The sample records 450,000 to 550,000 distinct CDR3 sequences, more than 15% being singletons. Germline V gene lookup returns CDR1 MNHEY and CDR2 SMNVEV (reference sequence). The CDR3 has 14 amino acids. V dropped 6 bases and J dropped 4; count of bases not matched to a gene: 4. This sample is part of a study of T cell repertoires in cytomegalovirus infection. Study context: CMV infection and matching HLA type were both indicated by public TCR beta signatures. Study-wide findings and caveats: Dominating the ex vivo response were HLA-C-restricted CMV-specific TCR beta clonotypes. Identification of carriers of CMV plus the relevant HLA was achieved through cumulative public TCR beta family frequency.

Specimen: CD8+ T cells from PBMCs. V usage is TRBV27 and J usage is TRBJ2-3; TRBD1 matches at 10 bases. The TCR comes from a human donor in good health (CMV status not recorded). Some clones in this sample may be carry-over from other donors' samples. Here the CDR3 reads CASRPGQGPDTQYF. The CDR3 DNA reads as TGTGCCAGCAGACCGGGACAGGGGCCAGATACGCAGTATTTT.